One sample yielded the 11 T cell receptor beta chains listed below, sequenced in a study of control samples from healthy donors and cancer patients (dated by TCRdb to the early 2020s). Library prep was done by the immunoSEQ multiplex PCR assay. The table was pulled from immuneACCESS by TCRdb, which kept in-frame rearrangements only. Such tables lose some clones; where checked, under half of the loss comes from unresolved V genes, and the rest has no known cause. Present in this sample are around 130,000 clones, over 75% of which were seen just once. The ten top clones hold more than 2% of the sample. Input material: blood. Every receptor here comes from a man aged 18 to 35 in good health.

The chain links TRBV21-1 to TRBJ2-7. TRBV21-1 is assigned pseudogene status. The CDR3 totals 13 residues. CDR3 nucleotide sequence: TGTGCCAGCAGCAAAGGTTGGTATTACGAGCAGTACGTC. This gives the protein CASSKGWYYEQYV.

This chain joins TRBV24-1 and TRBJ1-1; D remains ambiguous. V was pared by 6 bases and J by 0 bases, with 10 bases between. The CDR3 consists of 14 residues. In germline, CDR1 is KGHDR, CDR2 SFDVKD. CDR3 loop: CATSPGPMNTEAFF. CDR3 DNA: TGTGCCACCAGTCCAGGCCCGATGAACACTGAAGCTTTCTTT.

The chain links TRBV3-1 (or the pseudogene TRBV3-2) to TRBJ1-4; D unresolved. The CDR3 covers 14 residues. CDR1 LGHDT and CDR2 YNNKEL come from the germline V gene (reference sequence). The V end lost 4 bases, the J end lost 4 bases, and 10 bases lay between the germline ends. The CDR3 nucleotides read TGTGCCAGCAGCCCGACCATGGATAATGAAAAACTGTTTTTT. Its translation is CASSPTMDNEKLFF.

This clone has more than one count but fewer than ten. The V gene is TRBV6-1, the J gene TRBJ2-3, with 9 positions matching TRBD2. With V trimmed by 1 base and J by 2 bases, 1 base remained unmatched. The CDR3 covers 15 residues. In germline, CDR1 is MNHNS, CDR2 SASEGT. The CDR3 region is CASSEVAGATDTQYF. CDR3 sequence (DNA): TGTGCCAGCAGTGAAGTAGCGGGGGCCACAGATACGCAGTATTTT.

The rearrangement links TRBV3-1 (or the pseudogene TRBV3-2) to TRBJ2-2; D is possibly TRBD1 or TRBD2 (5 bases each). V was cut by 1 base and J by 5 bases, with 11 bases left in between. The CDR3 loop spans 15 amino acids. Per germline, CDR1 LGHDT and CDR2 YNNKEL (reference sequence). The CDR3 sequence is CASSQVTWGTGELFF. In DNA form, the CDR3 reads TGTGCCAGCAGCCAAGTAACCTGGGGGACCGGGGAGCTGTTTTTT.

The table lists this clone with a count of one. V usage is TRBV29-1 and J usage is TRBJ2-7; 8 bases are shared with TRBD1. V trimming: 8 bases; J trimming: 1 base; junction bases outside the gene matches: 10. The CDR3 has 14 residues. The germline V gene encodes CDR1 SQVTM and CDR2 ANQGSEA. The CDR3: CSRWDRNSSYEQYV. CDR3 nucleotide sequence: TGCAGCCGCTGGGACAGGAATAGTTCCTACGAGCAGTACGTC.

The chain recombines TRBV7-9 with TRBJ2-5, with TRBD2 identical over 9 bases. The ends lost 2 bases at V and 2 bases at J; junction bases unmatched: 0. The CDR3 is 14 residues long. Germline V gene sequence: CDR1 SEHNR, CDR2 FQNEAQ (reference sequence). This CDR3 reads CASSLSGGQETQYF. CDR3 coding DNA: TGTGCCAGCAGCTTAAGCGGGGGGCAAGAGACCCAGTACTTC.

This chain links TRBV10-2 with TRBJ2-1; no clear D. The CDR3 spans 11 residues. Germline CDR1 reads WSHSY; CDR2 reads SAAADI. V was shortened by 5 bases and J by 8 bases, with 7 bases between the two germline ends. CDR3 loop: CASSLGYEQFF. CDR3 nucleotide sequence: TGCGCCAGCAGTTTGGGTTATGAGCAGTTCTTC.

The chain combines TRBV11-2 with TRBJ2-2; D not resolved. The ends were cut back, 1 base at V and 1 base at J, with 7 bases in the middle. Per the germline V gene, CDR1 is SGHAT and CDR2 is FQNNGV. The CDR3 loop spans 15 amino acids. The CDR3 DNA follows: TGTGCCAGCAGCTTAGGGGAATGGAACACCGGGGAGCTGTTTTTT. Amino acids: CASSLGEWNTGELFF.

The J gene is TRBJ1-4, the V gene TRBV11-2; D gene ambiguous. The CDR3 length is 15 residues. The germline CDR1 and CDR2 sequences are SGHAT and FQNNGV. Trimming removed 6 bases at V and 12 bases at J, with 23 bases between. CDR3 in DNA: TGTGCCAGCAGTTCCCTCGGACCCCGTTATAATGAACTGTTTTTT. Translation: CASSSLGPRYNELFF.

V and J are TRBV3-1 (or the pseudogene TRBV3-2) and TRBJ2-5; 8 nucleotides line up with TRBD2. Germline V gives CDR1 LGHDT, CDR2 YNNKEL (reference sequence). The CDR3 length is 16 residues. J was trimmed by 5 bases and V by 1 base; bases with no gene match: 9. The CDR3 DNA is TGTGCCAGCAGCCAAGTTACCGGGGGGGCCGGGGAGACCCAGTACTTC. Amino acid sequence: CASSQVTGGAGETQYF.